Below, 28 T cell receptor beta chains from the same sample are listed, as sequenced in a study of blood T cell repertoires in COVID-19. Sequencing was performed with immunoSEQ multiplex PCR; in TCRdb, only in-frame clones are kept and a portion is missing. Of about 310,000 clones detected, around 89% appear once; the ten largest clones hold around 1%. What was sequenced was peripheral blood. These receptors came from a woman aged 35 to 49 with COVID-19, enrolled during active disease.

This chain connects TRBV6-2 or TRBV6-3 to TRBJ1-5, with 8 bases matching TRBD1. CDR1 MNHEY and CDR2 SVGEGT come from the germline V gene. This CDR3 has 15 residues. V shed 6 bases and J 7 bases; nucleotides not matched to a gene: 11. CDR3 nucleotide sequence: TGTGCCAGCAGCACGACGACAGGGGAGGGCCAGCCCCAGCATTTT. It translates to CASSTTTGEGQPQHF.

The rearrangement joins TRBV11-2 to TRBJ2-2, with 7 nucleotides matching TRBD1. This CDR3 spans 14 amino acids. V shed 4 bases and J 5 bases; nucleotides not matched to a gene: 4. Looked up from germline, CDR1 is SGHAT and CDR2 is FQNNGV. The CDR3 DNA reads as TGTGCCAGCAGCTGGGCAGGGGGAACCGGGGAGCTGTTTTTT. Translated: CASSWAGGTGELFF.

This CDR3 is CASRYPGLDKAWGTGELFF. The CDR3 coding sequence is TGCGCCAGCAGATATCCGGGACTAGATAAAGCCTGGGGTACCGGGGAGCTGTTTTTT. The chain couples TRBV5-1 to TRBJ2-2, with 8 bases identical to TRBD2. From germline, CDR1 is SGHRS and CDR2 YFSETQ. The CDR3 covers 19 residues. V was pared by 5 bases and J by 5 bases, with 20 bases of the junction left unmatched.

In this sample, this clone turned up many times. As DNA, the CDR3 is TGTGCCAGCAGCGAGCGGGAGGACTCCTACAATGAGCAGTTCTTC. Its translation is CASSEREDSYNEQFF. The rearrangement uses TRBV6-2 or TRBV6-3 and TRBJ2-1; 9 nucleotides match TRBD2. CDR1 and CDR2 from the germline V gene are MNHEY and SVGEGT. The CDR3 runs 15 residues. J gave up 0 bases and V 6 bases, and 3 bases lay outside the gene matches.

The V and J genes are TRBV9 and TRBJ1-3; D is perhaps TRBD1 (6 bases). In germline, CDR1 is SGDLS, CDR2 YYNGEE. The CDR3 has 16 residues. Deletions cut 0 bases from V and 7 bases from J, with 17 bases between. CDR3 region: CASSVAPRGGSNTIYF. The CDR3 DNA follows: TGTGCCAGCAGCGTAGCCCCACGTGGGGGCTCGAACACCATATATTTT.

The V gene is TRBV5-4, the J gene TRBJ2-5, with D possibly matching TRBD2 (6 bases). The V gene lost 4 bases and the J gene lost 0 bases, with 16 bases spanning the gap. Germline-derived CDR1 and CDR2 are SGHNT and YYREEE (reference sequence). The CDR3 totals 16 residues. The CDR3 sequence: CASSRAGGGDQETQYF. CDR3 nucleotides: TGTGCCAGCAGCCGAGCGGGCGGAGGGGACCAAGAGACCCAGTACTTC. Drawing the rest from reference TRBV5-4 and TRBJ2-5, the complete variable domain is ETGVTQSPTHLIKTRGQQVTLRCSSQSGHNTVSWYQQALGQGPQFIFQYYREEENGRGNFPPRFSGLQFPNYSSELNVNALELDDSALYLCASSRAGGGDQETQYFGPGTRLLVL.

J is TRBJ1-5 and V is TRBV2; no firm D call. CDR1 is SNHLY, CDR2 FYNNEI, per germline. V gave up 6 bases and J gave up 7 bases, with 16 bases separating them. There are 14 residues in the CDR3. CDR3 DNA sequence: TGTGCCAGCAGATTTGGGCCGTTGAAACAGCCCCAGCATTTT. Translated: CASRFGPLKQPQHF.

The chain couples TRBV7-9 to TRBJ1-2, with TRBD1 as a possible D gene (6 bases). The CDR3 runs 15 residues. Germline CDR1 SEHNR, CDR2 FQNEAQ (reference sequence). V lost 2 bases to trimming and J lost 6 bases, with 16 bases between them. The CDR3 protein is CASSLTIGTPHGYTF. The CDR3 DNA is TGTGCCAGCAGCTTAACCATCGGGACACCACATGGCTACACCTTC.

The rearrangement uses TRBV19 and TRBJ1-5; D unresolved. V was clipped by 4 bases and J by 3 bases, with 10 bases between them. Germline V gene sequence: CDR1 LNHDA, CDR2 SQIVND (reference sequence). The CDR3 contains 14 residues. The CDR3 reads CASSSGSDNQPQHF. For the CDR3, the DNA is TGTGCCAGTAGTAGCGGGAGTGACAATCAGCCCCAGCATTTT. The full variable domain, with the rest looked up from reference TRBV19 and TRBJ1-5, is DGGITQSPKYLFRKEGQNVTLSCEQNLNHDAMYWYRQDPGQGLRLIYYSQIVNDFQKGDIAEGYSVSREKKESFPLTVTSAQKNPTAFYLCASSSGSDNQPQHFGDGTRLSIL.

This chain joins TRBV6-5 and TRBJ2-7; TRBD1 matches 11 bases. Germline-derived CDR1 and CDR2 are MNHEY and SVGAGI. The length of the CDR3 is 14 residues. The V segment lost 2 bases and the J segment 3 bases; nucleotides outside the gene matches: 0. The CDR3 spells CASSYGTGGYEQYF. Here the CDR3 DNA reads TGTGCCAGCAGTTACGGGACAGGGGGCTACGAGCAGTACTTC.

This chain links TRBV4-3 with TRBJ1-3, with D perhaps matching TRBD1 (6 bases). The CDR3 contains 13 residues. V lost 5 bases and J 8 bases, leaving 13 bases between the germline ends. Germline-derived CDR1 and CDR2 are LGHNA and YSLEER. As DNA, the CDR3 is TGCGCCAGCAGCGGCAGGGGTAGTGACACCATATATTTT. Translating gives CASSGRGSDTIYF.

The chain is built from TRBV30 and TRBJ1-1; 10 nucleotides align to TRBD1. The germline gives CDR1 GTSNPN, CDR2 SVGIG (reference sequence). V dropped 5 bases and J dropped 8; count of bases not matched to a gene: 11. The CDR3 totals 14 residues. The CDR3 nucleotides read TGTGCCTGGGATGCGGGACAGGGGACTTCCGAAGCTTTCTTT. Amino acid sequence: CAWDAGQGTSEAFF. The full variable domain, rest sourced from reference TRBV30 and TRBJ1-1, is SQTIHQWPATLVQPVGSPLSLECTVEGTSNPNLYWYRQAAGRGLQLLFYSVGIGQISSEVPQNLSASRPQDRQFILSSKKLLLSDSGFYLCAWDAGQGTSEAFFGQGTRLTVV.

The V and J genes are TRBV30 and TRBJ1-4; no clear D gene. This CDR3 spans 16 amino acids. Between the trimmed V and J ends, which lost 2 bases and 5 bases, there was a span of 18 bases. The germline V gene encodes CDR1 GTSNPN and CDR2 SVGIG (reference sequence). DNA for the CDR3: TGTGCCTGGAGTACCTCCTACAGAGATTTCAATGAAAAACTGTTTTTT. Translation gives CAWSTSYRDFNEKLFF. The whole variable domain, filled in from reference TRBV30 and TRBJ1-4, reads SQTIHQWPATLVQPVGSPLSLECTVEGTSNPNLYWYRQAAGRGLQLLFYSVGIGQISSEVPQNLSASRPQDRQFILSSKKLLLSDSGFYLCAWSTSYRDFNEKLFFGSGTQLSVL.

J is TRBJ1-1 and V is TRBV12-3 or TRBV12-4, with D maybe TRBD1 (5 bases). The CDR3 length is 13 residues. Trimming took off 9 bases at V and 2 bases at J, with 13 bases between the two ends. The CDR3 DNA is TGTGCCAGTCGCGGGGGTGCTAACACTGAAGCTTTCTTT. Protein sequence: CASRGGANTEAFF.

The gene calls are TRBV6-2 or TRBV6-3 and TRBJ2-1, with a possible D match to TRBD1 (6 bases). Germline assignment: CDR1 MNHEY and CDR2 SVGEGT. The germline V and J ends were trimmed by 4 bases and 5 bases, with 21 bases remaining between them. The CDR3 length is 17 residues. The CDR3 DNA reads TGTGCCAGCAGTTCCCGGGACACCCCTCGGGGCAACAATGAGCAGTTCTTC. It codes for CASSSRDTPRGNNEQFF.

The chain is built from TRBV5-4 and TRBJ1-2; tentative D call: TRBD1 (6 bases). Germline V gene lookup returns CDR1 SGHNT and CDR2 YYREEE (reference sequence). There are 15 residues in the CDR3. V shed 4 bases and J shed 3 bases, with 16 bases lying between them. CDR3 loop: CASSPRTAAYYGYTF. The CDR3 nucleotides are TGTGCCAGCAGCCCGCGGACAGCCGCCTACTATGGCTACACCTTC.

The V and J genes are TRBV6-2 or TRBV6-3 and TRBJ2-4, with 7 nucleotides matching TRBD2. Losses at the gene ends were 4 bases for V and 1 base for J; bases not matched to a gene: 13. This CDR3 spans 18 amino acids. CDR1 is MNHEY and CDR2 is SVGEGT in the germline V gene. The CDR3 is CASSFSSVRGGAKNIQYF. CDR3 sequence (DNA): TGTGCCAGCAGTTTCTCCTCGGTTAGGGGAGGGGCCAAAAACATTCAGTACTTC.

This sequence joins TRBV27 and TRBJ2-7, with TRBD1 matching over 8 bases. The germline V gene has CDR1 MNHEY and CDR2 SMNVEV (reference sequence). The length of the CDR3 is 14 residues. The junction had 14 bases not matched to a gene; V was cut back by 9 bases and J by 7 bases. The CDR3 loop is CASEAQGALREQYF. The CDR3 region has the DNA TGTGCCAGTGAGGCGCAGGGGGCCCTAAGGGAGCAGTACTTC.

The gene calls are TRBV6-2 or TRBV6-3 and TRBJ2-1; 13 bases match TRBD2. There are 17 residues in the CDR3. Unmatched junction bases numbered 13, after V lost 5 bases and J lost 9 bases. Per the germline V gene, CDR1 is MNHEY and CDR2 is SVGEGT. CDR3 DNA: TGTGCCAGCAGTAAGAGGACTAGCGGGAGAAACGGTCCTGAGCAGTTCTTC. Protein product: CASSKRTSGRNGPEQFF.

This chain links TRBV4-1 with TRBJ2-7, with a weak D call TRBD2 (5 bases). V shed 5 bases and J shed 2 bases, with 13 bases lying between them. CDR1 and CDR2 from the germline V gene are MGHRA and YSYEKL. The CDR3 runs to 14 residues. CDR3 region: CASSEARGAYEQYF. CDR3 DNA sequence: TGCGCCAGCAGCGAAGCCCGGGGAGCCTACGAGCAGTACTTC.

The rearrangement links TRBV19 to TRBJ2-2; 8 nucleotides line up with TRBD1. Germline assignment: CDR1 LNHDA and CDR2 SQIVND (reference sequence). Germline trimming cut 6 bases from V and 4 bases from J; bases unmatched to any gene: 10. The CDR3 consists of 16 residues. CDR3 nucleotide sequence: TGTGCCAGTAGCCCAACCCCAGGGGGCAGCACCGGGGAGCTGTTTTTT. Translation gives CASSPTPGGSTGELFF.

The V gene is TRBV10-3, the J gene TRBJ2-1; D not certain. V lost 1 base and J 15 bases, leaving 16 bases between the germline ends. Germline V gives CDR1 ENHRY, CDR2 SYGVKD. The CDR3 is 13 residues long. The CDR3, as DNA: TGTGCCATCAGTGAGTACGCAGGTACGATCGGGTTCTTC. This translates into CAISEYAGTIGFF.

This rearrangement joins TRBV5-4 to TRBJ2-2; weak D call: TRBD1 (7 bases). Germline values: CDR1 SGHNT, CDR2 YYREEE (reference sequence). The CDR3 loop spans 16 amino acids. V lost 4 bases, J lost 8 bases, and 21 bases lay in between. This CDR3 reads CASSPTVDRAGGELFF. The CDR3 DNA reads TGTGCCAGCAGCCCCACCGTTGACAGGGCGGGGGGGGAGCTGTTTTTT.

The J gene is TRBJ1-2, the V gene TRBV2; D possibly corresponds to TRBD1 (6 bases). V was shortened by 7 bases and J by 4 bases, with 16 bases between the two germline ends. The CDR3 contains 14 residues. CDR1 is SNHLY and CDR2 is FYNNEI in the germline V gene. CDR3 DNA sequence: TGTGCCAGCAAAGACATGGACAGCCGCTATGGCTACACCTTC. Protein: CASKDMDSRYGYTF.

The gene calls are TRBV6-7 and TRBJ2-1; the D gene is possibly TRBD2 (5 bases). TRBV6-7 is an ORF; its function is uncertain. V was trimmed by 4 bases and J by 1 base, leaving 8 bases between them. This CDR3 region has 14 residues. The DNA for the CDR3 is TGTGCCAGCAGTTGCGGCGGGTCCTACAATGAGCAGTTCTTC. Amino acids: CASSCGGSYNEQFF.

This rearrangement joins TRBV7-3 to TRBJ2-5; 9 nucleotides agree with TRBD2. CDR3 length: 14 amino acids. Germline CDR1 and CDR2: SGHTA and FQGTGA. J lost 9 bases, V lost 5 bases, and 10 bases had no gene match. CDR3 amino acids: CASSPTSGWGAQYF. The CDR3 DNA reads as TGTGCCAGCAGCCCAACTAGCGGGTGGGGGGCCCAGTACTTC.

The J gene is TRBJ2-7, the V gene TRBV29-1; 7 bases map to TRBD2. Germline CDR1 SQVTM, CDR2 ANQGSEA. The CDR3 extends over 17 amino acids. Unmatched junction bases numbered 15, after V lost 4 bases and J lost 0 bases. The CDR3 loop is CSVAGLGTIRSSYEQYF. Here the CDR3 DNA reads TGCAGCGTTGCAGGGCTCGGGACTATTAGGAGCTCCTACGAGCAGTACTTC.

The chain links TRBV11-1 to TRBJ2-3, with 8 bases lining up with TRBD2. In germline, CDR1 is SGHAT, CDR2 FQDESV (reference sequence). The CDR3 spans 14 residues. Trimming took 5 bases from V and 2 from J; bases not matched to a gene: 3. The CDR3 here is CASSQREITDTQYF. For the CDR3, the DNA is TGTGCCAGCAGCCAGCGGGAGATCACAGATACGCAGTATTTT.